This T cell receptor (beta chain) was obtained from a study of T-cell reconstitution after alpha-beta-depleted transplantation in children (dated by TCRdb to about 2016). As for the study more broadly: T-cell immune reconstitution after TCRalphabeta/CD19-depleted allogeneic hematopoietic cell transplantation in children was quantitatively tracked in the study by means of TCR repertoire profiling. Beyond this particular receptor, the publication reports: The apparently early recovery of alphabetaT-cell counts about two months after transplant reportedly depended on only several hundred rapidly expanded clones that came from non-depleted graft cells. The high TCRbeta diversity at day 60 in some patients was ascribed to recipient T cells and intrathymic progenitors that had survived conditioning. Over the following months the frequencies of hyperexpanded clones went down, and after one year T-cell counts and TCRbeta diversity were mostly credited to newly produced T cells.

The sample's treatment or condition label is to be understood as: allogeneic hematopoietic cell transplantation with graft depleted of TCRalphabeta T cells and CD19 B cells. TCRalphabeta/CD19-depleted allogeneic hematopoietic cell grafts were given to the transplant recipients, all of whom were children. The germline V gene encodes CDR1 DFQATT and CDR2 SNEGSKA (reference sequence). V gives up 3 bases and J gives up 10 bases, and the segment between their germline ends measures 30 bases. From its cysteine to its phenylalanine, the CDR3 spans 17 amino acids. Just CDR3 DNA is preserved here, 51 bases in frame from base 1. Library preparation was by PCR. The data were produced on an Illumina HiSeq 2500. Molecular barcoding was employed in the preparation of TCR libraries, with unique molecular identifiers being used to normalize TCRbeta repertoire quantification. The public reads were quality trimmed at Q25 with fastp and then assembled into clones with MiXCR by TCRdb, keeping productive beta chains. When rows share a CDR3 protein, they turn into one entry using the most common DNA and genes. The sample has fewer than 250,000 distinct CDR3 sequences on record, approximately 19% of them singletons. The ten most abundant clones make up about 39% of the sample.

This clonotype came up a few times. Its specific antigen is unknown. Per-base quality was not reported, and no clone a single base away is much larger than it. The TCR comes from a male patient under 10 years old who had a stem cell transplant for acute lymphoblastic leukemia, so the T cells may come from the graft donor. The starting material was PBMCs, mostly from graft donor cells, obtained 360 days after TCRalphabeta/CD19-depleted stem cell transplant. The chain couples TRBV20-1 to TRBJ2-5, with the D call perhaps TRBD1 or TRBD2, each one matching 6 bases. This receptor carries the CDR3 CSASGIRGYRVFGDQYF. At the DNA level, the sequence is TGCAGTGCTAGTGGTATTCGGGGGTACAGGGTCTTTGGTGACCAGTACTTC.